A single sample is the source of the 29 T cell receptor beta chains below, sequenced in a study of blood T cells in healthy people across ages. Sample-barcoded 5' priming and a J-beta primer mix drove a second PCR of roughly 7 to 11 cycles. From the 5' RACE reads, TCRdb called clonotypes with MiXCR, one entry per CDR3 protein. The sample consists of 600,000 or so distinct CDR3 sequences, less than 35% of them appearing once. Sequenced sample: blood. The receptors were sampled from a woman at least 80 years old in good health.

This clonotype occurred many times. This chain joins TRBV4-1 and TRBJ2-6; D perhaps matches TRBD2 (5 bases). V lost 4 bases to trimming and J lost 0 bases, with 13 bases between them. The CDR3 spans 17 residues. The germline V gene encodes CDR1 MGHRA and CDR2 YSYEKL. CDR3 loop: CASSPSDGISGANVLTF. In DNA form, the CDR3 reads TGCGCCAGCAGCCCTTCAGACGGGATCTCTGGGGCCAACGTCCTGACTTTC.

This clonotype has a count of ten or more. The chain recombines TRBV7-8 with TRBJ1-4; unclear D gene. Germline V lookup: CDR1 SGHVS, CDR2 FQNEAQ. The CDR3 length is 14 residues. Trimming took 4 bases from V and 8 from J, leaving 14 bases between them. CDR3 loop: CASSSLGGFEKLFF. CDR3 bases: TGTGCCAGCAGCTCGCTGGGAGGGTTCGAAAAACTGTTTTTT.

The chain employs TRBV7-2 and TRBJ2-1; no clear D. The germline V gene has CDR1 SGHTA and CDR2 FQGNSA. The CDR3 contains 13 residues. Trimming shortened V by 7 bases and J by 4 bases, and 11 bases separated the two germline ends. This CDR3 is CASTQDVYNEQFF. CDR3 in DNA: TGTGCCAGCACCCAGGATGTATACAATGAGCAGTTCTTC.

This clonotype was counted ten times or more. This rearrangement joins TRBV2 to TRBJ2-4; 7 bases are shared with TRBD2. Germline lookup yields CDR1 SNHLY and CDR2 FYNNEI. The V gene end was trimmed by 3 bases and the J gene end by 3 bases; junction bases not matched to a gene: 5. The CDR3 contains 15 residues. The CDR3 region is CASSEGGFDKNIQYF. As DNA, the CDR3 is TGTGCCAGCAGTGAGGGAGGGTTTGACAAAAACATTCAGTACTTC.

The table lists this clonotype with a few counts. V is TRBV30 and J is TRBJ2-3, with D unclear. V was clipped by 3 bases and J by 2 bases, with 6 bases between them. CDR3 size: 12 residues. Germline V CDR1 and CDR2: GTSNPN, SVGIG (reference sequence). CDR3 protein: CAWRTVTDTQYF. In DNA, the CDR3 is TGTGCCTGGAGGACGGTCACAGATACGCAGTATTTT.

This sequence joins TRBV20-1 and TRBJ2-5; TRBD1 agrees at 7 bases. The trim removed 5 bases at V and 4 bases at J, leaving 4 bases unmatched. This CDR3 has 12 amino acids. Per germline, CDR1 DFQATT and CDR2 SNEGSKA (reference sequence). CDR3 DNA sequence: TGCAGTGCTGGGGACAGACTAGAGACCCAGTACTTC. Amino acids: CSAGDRLETQYF.

This chain links TRBV15 with TRBJ2-3, with D possibly TRBD2 on 6 matching bases. The CDR3 extends over 17 amino acids. V was shortened by 1 base and J by 2 bases, with 16 bases between the two germline ends. The germline V gene has CDR1 LNHNV and CDR2 YYDKDF (reference sequence). Here the CDR3 reads CATSRAEVTGVTDTQYF. The CDR3 region has the DNA TGTGCCACCAGCAGAGCAGAGGTAACGGGAGTCACAGATACGCAGTATTTT.

This clonotype was observed once. The rearrangement joins TRBV5-1 to TRBJ2-2, with a weak D call TRBD2 (5 bases). Germline V lookup: CDR1 SGHRS, CDR2 YFSETQ. The CDR3 is made up of 14 amino acids. V was shortened by 4 bases and J by 5 bases, with 12 bases between the two germline ends. The CDR3 nucleotides are TGCGCCAGCAGCCAGACTACTGCAACCGGGGAGCTGTTTTTT. This gives the protein CASSQTTATGELFF.

This clonotype came up many times. This sequence joins TRBV6-1 and TRBJ1-1; 8 bases line up with TRBD1. This CDR3 has 13 residues. Germline assignment: CDR1 MNHNS and CDR2 SASEGT. J gave up 3 bases and V 6 bases, and 3 bases lay outside the gene matches. In DNA, the CDR3 is TGTGCCAGCAGCAGGGGGCCGGACACTGAAGCTTTCTTT. Translated, it gives CASSRGPDTEAFF.

The rearrangement joins TRBV27 to TRBJ1-2; possibly TRBD1 for D (6 bases). V dropped 2 bases and J dropped 2 bases, with 24 bases sitting between them. The CDR3 sequence is 19 residues long. CDR1 is MNHEY and CDR2 is SMNVEV in the germline V gene (reference sequence). The CDR3 here is CASSLAVIGVDSFNYGYTF. DNA for the CDR3: TGTGCCAGCAGTTTAGCGGTTATAGGGGTGGACAGTTTCAACTATGGCTACACCTTC.

The chain uses TRBV6-5 and TRBJ1-1; D possibly corresponds to TRBD1 (6 bases). This CDR3 spans 15 amino acids. Per the germline V gene, CDR1 is MNHEY and CDR2 is SVGAGI. The V end lost 5 bases, the J end lost 1 base, and 14 bases lay between the germline ends. The CDR3 sequence is CASSRPGHSNTEAFF. The CDR3 region has the DNA TGTGCCAGCAGTCGGCCGGGACATTCGAACACTGAAGCTTTCTTT.

This clonotype was seen more than once but under ten times. J is TRBJ2-2 and V is TRBV7-6; D unresolved. V was clipped by 1 base and J by 1 base, with 10 bases between them. The CDR3 is 16 amino acids. Per the germline V gene, CDR1 is SGHVS and CDR2 is FNYEAQ. The CDR3 here is CASSLVWQMNTGELFF. The CDR3 coding sequence is TGTGCCAGCAGCTTAGTTTGGCAGATGAACACCGGGGAGCTGTTTTTT.

V gene TRBV28 combines with J gene TRBJ1-6; 7 bases line up with TRBD1. V lost 2 bases to trimming and J lost 7 bases; unmatched junction nucleotides: 5. The CDR3 is 15 amino acids. The germline gives CDR1 MDHEN, CDR2 SYDVKM. The CDR3 reads CASSLARQGNSPLHF. Here the CDR3 DNA reads TGTGCCAGCAGTTTAGCCCGACAGGGCAATTCACCCCTCCACTTT. Combining the CDR3 with reference TRBV28 and TRBJ1-6 gives the whole variable domain DVKVTQSSRYLVKRTGEKVFLECVQDMDHENMFWYRQDPGLGLRLIYFSYDVKMKEKGDIPEGYSVSREKKERFSLILESASTNQTSMYLCASSLARQGNSPLHFGNGTRLTVT.

V is TRBV6-5 and J is TRBJ1-4; maybe TRBD1 (6 bases). V was pared by 4 bases and J by 0 bases, with 12 bases between. Germline V gives CDR1 MNHEY, CDR2 SVGAGI. The CDR3 is 16 amino acids. The CDR3 nucleotides read TGTGCCAGCAGTTGGAGGACAGCCTCAACTAATGAAAAACTGTTTTTT. Its translation is CASSWRTASTNEKLFF.

There are many counts of this clonotype. The chain is built from TRBV7-9 and TRBJ1-5, with D perhaps TRBD1 (5 bases). V gave up 2 bases and J gave up 5 bases, with 13 bases separating them. Germline V CDR1 and CDR2: SEHNR, FQNEAQ (reference sequence). The CDR3 sequence is 15 residues long. CDR3 DNA: TGTGCCAGCAGCTTATCAGGGTATGGTGATCAGCCCCAGCATTTT. It specifies CASSLSGYGDQPQHF.

This clonotype was recorded many times. The chain uses TRBV5-6 and TRBJ2-7; D gene uncertain. Germline V CDR1 and CDR2: SGHDT, YYEEEE. This CDR3 is 13 amino acids long. Trimming removed 1 base from V and 3 bases from J, with 8 bases in between. CDR3 region: CASSLRSGYEQYF. CDR3 coding DNA: TGTGCCAGCAGCTTGCGCTCGGGCTACGAGCAGTACTTC.

V is TRBV7-2 and J is TRBJ2-2; D not certain. Germline V gives CDR1 SGHTA, CDR2 FQGNSA. V was cut by 5 bases and J by 2 bases, with 12 bases left in between. CDR3 size: 15 residues. The CDR3 loop reads CASSPRTVNTGELFF. The CDR3 DNA follows: TGTGCCAGCAGCCCACGGACCGTAAACACCGGGGAGCTGTTTTTT.

The chain is built from TRBV6-1 and TRBJ1-5, with unresolved D. CDR1 and CDR2 from the germline V gene are MNHNS and SASEGT. V was shortened by 3 bases and J by 0 bases, with 3 bases between the two germline ends. The CDR3 is made up of 13 amino acids. CDR3 loop: CASSDISNQPQHF. CDR3 sequence (DNA): TGTGCCAGCAGTGATATTAGCAATCAGCCCCAGCATTTT.

This clonotype was recorded many times. V gene TRBV28 combines with J gene TRBJ2-7; D tentatively reads TRBD1 or TRBD2 (6 bases each). The germline V and J ends were trimmed by 2 bases and 6 bases, with 14 bases remaining between them. The CDR3 is 14 amino acids. Germline values: CDR1 MDHEN, CDR2 SYDVKM. CDR3 region: CASSLTEKGGEQYF. The CDR3 DNA is TGTGCCAGCAGTTTAACCGAAAAGGGGGGCGAGCAGTACTTC.

Many counts were recorded for this clonotype. The V call is TRBV9, the J call TRBJ2-3; TRBD1 aligns across 7 bases. V shed 4 bases, J shed 2 bases, and the junction held 7 bases outside the gene matches. The germline V gene has CDR1 SGDLS and CDR2 YYNGEE. The CDR3 is 15 amino acids. The CDR3 sequence is CASSPGDSFTDTQYF. The CDR3 nucleotides read TGTGCCAGCAGCCCAGGGGACAGTTTCACAGATACGCAGTATTTT.

With regard to this clonotype: A much more abundant neighbour one base away suggests this may be a read error. This chain joins TRBV4-3 and TRBJ1-1, with 9 nucleotides matching TRBD1. CDR1 and CDR2 (germline): LGHNA, YSLEER. CDR3 length: 16 residues. The CDR3 DNA is TGCGCCAGCAGCCAACATCGCGGGACAGGGAGAAATGAAACTTTCTTT. Translation gives CASSQHRGTGRNETFF.

This clonotype was detected a few times. V and J are TRBV7-9 and TRBJ1-1; possibly TRBD1 for D (5 bases). Trimming stripped 2 bases from V and 4 bases from J, with 11 bases between. CDR3 length: 14 amino acids. Looked up from germline, CDR1 is SEHNR and CDR2 is FQNEAQ (reference sequence). The CDR3 region has the DNA TGTGCCAGCAGCTTACGCGCAGGGACCACTGAAGCTTTCTTT. This gives the protein CASSLRAGTTEAFF.

This clonotype has a count of ten or more. V and J are TRBV7-8 and TRBJ2-7; D is ambiguous. V lost 5 bases and J 3 bases, leaving 17 bases between the germline ends. Germline CDR1 SGHVS, CDR2 FQNEAQ. CDR3 length: 15 amino acids. Written as DNA, the CDR3 is TGTGCCAGCAGCCCCAGAGTTAGCAACATCTACGAGCAGTACTTC. Its protein is CASSPRVSNIYEQYF.

V usage is TRBV20-1 and J usage is TRBJ1-6, with TRBD1 identical over 8 bases. CDR1 DFQATT and CDR2 SNEGSKA come from the germline V gene (reference sequence). The CDR3 length is 15 residues. Losses at the gene ends were 0 bases for V and 10 bases for J; bases not matched to a gene: 8. Here the CDR3 DNA reads TGCAGTGCTAGAGATCCAGGGGGCGATCGATCACCCCTCCACTTT. It codes for CSARDPGGDRSPLHF.

This clonotype showed up many times. CDR3 residues: CSASWTSGGAGEQFF. CDR3 bases: TGCAGTGCTTCGTGGACTAGCGGGGGGGCCGGTGAGCAGTTCTTC. The chain has TRBV20-1 and TRBJ2-1; 15 bases line up with TRBD2. This CDR3 has 15 residues. The trim removed 5 bases at V and 9 bases at J, leaving 8 bases unmatched. CDR1 and CDR2 from the germline V gene are DFQATT and SNEGSKA (reference sequence).

This clonotype was seen repeatedly, ten times or more. The chain uses TRBV28 and TRBJ2-1; 11 nucleotides agree with TRBD1. Germline-derived CDR1 and CDR2 are MDHEN and SYDVKM. J gave up 6 bases and V 5 bases, and 3 bases lay outside the gene matches. This CDR3 has 14 residues. The CDR3: CASSGGQGVNEQFF. The CDR3 DNA is TGTGCCAGCAGTGGGGGACAGGGGGTCAATGAGCAGTTCTTC.

In DNA, the CDR3 is TGTGCCAGCAGCCGCAGAGACCCAGGGATAAGCTCTGGAAACACCATATATTTT. Translated, it gives CASSRRDPGISSGNTIYF. The chain links TRBV3-1 to TRBJ1-3, with a possible D match to TRBD1 (5 bases). In germline, CDR1 is LGHDT, CDR2 YNNKEL (reference sequence). V was cut by 4 bases and J by 0 bases, with 19 bases left in between. This CDR3 has 18 residues.

This clonotype was observed many times. The rearrangement joins TRBV20-1 to TRBJ2-7; D is undetermined. The CDR3 loop spans 11 amino acids. Trimming cost V 0 bases and J 12 bases, with 12 bases left between them. Looked up from germline, CDR1 is DFQATT and CDR2 is SNEGSKA (reference sequence). CDR3 sequence: CSARDSPDAYF. The CDR3 DNA sequence: TGCAGTGCTAGAGATAGCCCCGATGCGTACTTC.

This chain uses TRBV24-1 with TRBJ2-5; D gene ambiguous. From germline, CDR1 is KGHDR and CDR2 SFDVKD. The germline V and J ends were trimmed by 11 bases and 5 bases, with 14 bases remaining between them. The CDR3 totals 12 residues. In DNA, the CDR3 is TGTGCCAGCAGCCAGACAAGGGAGACCCAGTACTTC. It specifies CASSQTRETQYF.